This is a list of T cell receptor beta chains from one sample in a study of identical twins. TCRdb reanalysed the 5' RACE reads using MiXCR and keeps one entry per CDR3 protein. The repertoire consists of approximately 600,000 distinct CDR3 sequences, with roughly 6.6% occurring once and the leading ten covering less than 2%. These data also formed part of another study, on yellow fever vaccine responses in identical twins.

The specimen sequenced was PBMCs. The receptors come from a young woman in good health. The CDR3 runs from the conserved cysteine through the conserved F or W. The D gene is left open where the match is weak. Size is stated for part of the rows, as once, few or many counts, or as a class when the clone is expanded.

>TRBD2|-|TRBV20-1|TRBJ2-7
CSARGLAGGPAYEQYF
TGCAGTGCTAGAGGACTAGCGGGAGGGCCGGCCTACGAGCAGTACTTC
>-|many|TRBV10-2|TRBJ1-5
CASSESPGWGGASNQPQHF
TGCGCCAGCAGTGAGTCTCCAGGGTGGGGGGGCGCTAGCAATCAGCCCCAGCATTTT
>-|many|TRBV28|TRBJ1-2
CASSLWGVTNYGYTF
TGTGCCAGCAGTTTATGGGGGGTGACTAACTATGGCTACACCTTC
>-|few|TRBV5-1|TRBJ2-5
CASSLKPQPQETQYF
TGCGCCAGCAGCTTAAAACCCCAACCCCAAGAGACCCAGTACTTC
>-|-|TRBV12-3/TRBV12-4|TRBJ2-2
CASSLKSGELFF
TGTGCCAGCAGTTTGAAGTCCGGGGAGCTGTTTTTT
>TRBD2|-|TRBV20-1|TRBJ2-3
CSAGRLAEEDTQYF
TGCAGTGCTGGTCGACTAGCGGAAGAAGATACGCAGTATTTT
>-|many|TRBV27|TRBJ1-5
CASSLSRAKPQHF
TGTGCCAGCAGTTTATCCAGGGCTAAGCCCCAGCATTTT
>TRBD1|-|TRBV12-3/TRBV12-4|TRBJ1-5
CASSLGDSTNQPQHF
TGTGCCAGCAGTTTAGGGGACAGCACCAATCAGCCCCAGCATTTT
>-|few|TRBV5-1|TRBJ2-7
CASSSRPQTAGNEQYF
TGCGCCAGCAGCTCCCGCCCTCAGACGGCCGGGAACGAGCAGTACTTC
>-|few|TRBV21-1|TRBJ2-5
CASSSPAWEETQYF
TGTGCCAGCAGCTCCCCAGCGTGGGAAGAGACCCAGTACTTC
>-|-|TRBV4-1|TRBJ2-5
CASSQAVLETQYF
TGCGCCAGCAGCCAAGCCGTACTCGAGACCCAGTACTTC
>-|many|TRBV2|TRBJ2-1
CASSRLVAYNEQFF
TGTGCCAGCAGTAGACTAGTAGCCTACAATGAGCAGTTCTTC
>TRBD1|many|TRBV9|TRBJ1-2
CASSVDPGQGYGYTF
TGTGCCAGCAGCGTAGACCCCGGACAGGGTTATGGCTACACCTTC
>TRBD2|-|TRBV5-1|TRBJ2-3
CASSLLAAGGGTDTQYF
TGCGCCAGCAGCTTACTCGCAGCGGGGGGCGGCACAGATACGCAGTATTTT
>-|-|TRBV18|TRBJ1-1
CASSPLGRTEAFF
TGTGCCAGCTCACCCTTAGGTCGGACTGAAGCTTTCTTT
>-|-|TRBV7-6|TRBJ2-1
CASSLAGGLGVNEQFF
TGTGCCAGCAGCTTAGCGGGGGGACTGGGGGTCAATGAGCAGTTCTTC
>TRBD2|few|TRBV5-1|TRBJ2-3
CASSLAGRATDTQYF
TGCGCCAGCAGCTTGGCCGGGAGGGCCACAGATACGCAGTATTTT
>TRBD2|few|TRBV11-2|TRBJ2-3
CASSHGLVPDTQYF
TGTGCCAGCAGCCACGGACTAGTACCGGATACGCAGTATTTT
>TRBD1|few|TRBV7-8|TRBJ2-7
CASSTRQGDSYEQYF
TGTGCCAGCAGCACCCGACAGGGGGATTCCTACGAGCAGTACTTC
>-|few|TRBV6-5|TRBJ2-1
CASSYEGNPAYNEQFF
TGTGCCAGCAGTTACGAAGGCAACCCAGCCTACAATGAGCAGTTCTTC
>-|few|TRBV28|TRBJ2-6
CASSVFGDSGANVLTF
TGTGCCAGCAGTGTATTTGGGGACTCTGGGGCCAACGTCCTGACTTTC
>-|many|TRBV5-1|TRBJ2-5
CASSLAGTNTQTQYF
TGCGCCAGCAGCTTGGCCGGGACAAACACCCAGACCCAGTACTTC
>-|-|TRBV10-1|TRBJ2-2
CASSERGRDAGELFF
TGCGCCAGCAGTGAACGTGGCAGGGATGCCGGGGAGCTGTTTTTT
>TRBD1|-|TRBV5-1|TRBJ2-7
CASSLPGQGYEQYF
TGCGCCAGCAGCTTGCCGGGACAGGGATACGAGCAGTACTTC
>-|-|TRBV28|TRBJ1-5
CASSLFRGVGSNQPQHF
TGTGCCAGCAGTTTATTTAGAGGGGTGGGGAGCAATCAGCCCCAGCATTTT
>TRBD2|many|TRBV9|TRBJ2-1
CASSVEGMGLAGDEQFF
TGTGCCAGCAGCGTAGAGGGGATGGGGCTAGCGGGCGATGAGCAGTTCTTC